These T cell receptor beta chains were read from a single sample in a study of blood T cell repertoires in COVID-19. TCRdb's table, derived via immunoSEQ multiplex PCR, lists solely in-frame clones and lacks some. The top ten clones hold over 13% of a sample with a few hundred thousand clones, 90% of them seen once. The sample consisted of PBMCs or T cells enriched from blood (not recorded which). These receptors were obtained from a man aged 25 to 40 who had been exposed to COVID-19. The CDR3 runs from the conserved cysteine through the conserved F or W. The D gene is left open where the match is weak. Size tells how often a clone was seen (once, few, many) or the class of an expanded clone, and some rows leave it out.

>TRBJ2-3|TRBV7-3|-|-
TGTGCCAGCAGCTTATCCGGGGGCACAGATACGCAGTATTTT
CASSLSGGTDTQYF
>TRBJ2-7|TRBV4-2|TRBD1|-
TGTGCCAGCAGCCTAGGGACAGGGTCTTACGAGCAGTACTTC
CASSLGTGSYEQYF
>TRBJ2-7|TRBV5-1|TRBD1|-
TGCGCCAGCAGCCCAGGGACAGGGGTGGGCGAGCAGTACTTC
CASSPGTGVGEQYF
>TRBJ2-3|TRBV3-1/TRBV3-2|-|-
TGTGCCAGCAGCCAAATAACAGGCACAGATACGCAGTATTTT
CASSQITGTDTQYF
>TRBJ2-3|TRBV2|TRBD2|-
TGTGCCAGCAGTCGACTAGCGGGGAGTACAGATACGCAGTATTTT
CASSRLAGSTDTQYF
>TRBJ1-3|TRBV2|TRBD1|-
TGTGCCAGCAGTTGGGACAGGATGGGAAACACCATATATTTT
CASSWDRMGNTIYF
>TRBJ2-5|TRBV5-1|-|many
TGCGCCAGCAGCTCCCCTCAAGAGACCCAGTACTTC
CASSSPQETQYF
>TRBJ1-1|TRBV5-5|-|once
TGTGCCAGCAGCTATGATCCCGGGGGCACTGAAGCTTTCTTT
CASSYDPGGTEAFF
>TRBJ1-6|TRBV7-2|TRBD1|-
TGTGCCAGCAGCCTTTTCACCGGGGACAGGGAAAAATCACCCCTCCACTTT
CASSLFTGDREKSPLHF
>TRBJ1-5|TRBV7-8|-|-
TGTGCCAGCAGCTTAGTCGGGAATAGCAATCAGCCCCAGCATTTT
CASSLVGNSNQPQHF
>TRBJ2-7|TRBV6-1|-|-
TGTGCCAGCAGTGAACGGGGGGCAGGGGCTTTTGACGAGCAGTACTTC
CASSERGAGAFDEQYF
>TRBJ2-5|TRBV30|TRBD2|once
TGTGCCTGGAGCGAGGGGCTACTAGCGGGGGCCCAAGAGACCCAGTACTTC
CAWSEGLLAGAQETQYF
>TRBJ1-5|TRBV2|-|-
TGTGCCAGCAGTGGAGGTCGACAGCCCCAGCATTTT
CASSGGRQPQHF
>TRBJ1-6|TRBV2|TRBD1|-
TGTGCCAGCAGTGAGGACAGGCGTTATAATTCACCCCTCCACTTT
CASSEDRRYNSPLHF
>TRBJ2-7|TRBV4-1|-|-
TGCGCCAGCAGCCATCCTCGGGGCTACGAGCAGTACTTC
CASSHPRGYEQYF
>TRBJ2-5|TRBV11-1|TRBD2|once
TGTGCCAGCAGCTTACGCGGGGGCCAAGAGACCCAGTACTTC
CASSLRGGQETQYF